This TCR beta chain is from a study of blood T cell repertoires in COVID-19. Across the study: T cells, B-cell-depleted T cells, or PBMCs provided the cDNA or gDNA that served as material.

As processed by the authors: By means of reference gene primer amplification, nucleated cell counts were estimated. Profiling relied on immunoSEQ multiplex PCR, and the TCRdb table lists in-frame clones only, not all of them. From that table come the V and J calls and clone size; the DNA was used to work out D and trimming. The sample carries over 90,000 clones, less than 90% recorded once. Trimming took off 8 bases at V and 1 base at J, with 13 bases between the two ends. This CDR3 has 14 residues. Germline V CDR1 and CDR2: SNHLY, FYNNEI. The sequencing sample was made of peripheral blood. This receptor was identified in a human donor in a cohort sampled during active COVID-19. The chain employs TRBV2 and TRBJ2-3; TRBD2 might be the D (5 bases). This chain's CDR3 is CASRGRVRTDTQYF. For the CDR3, the DNA is TGTGCCAGCCGAGGGCGGGTACGCACAGATACGCAGTATTTT.